What follows are 11 T cell receptor beta chains derived from one specimen sequenced in a study of blood T cells in healthy people across ages. Alongside a J-beta primer mix, a sample-barcoded 5' primer served in a second PCR lasting roughly 6 to 11 cycles. In TCRdb, the 5' RACE reads were re-called with MiXCR into one record per CDR3 protein. The repertoire consists of roughly 500,000 distinct CDR3 sequences, with 27% occurring once and the leading ten covering approximately 17%. Sample: blood. These receptors were obtained from a woman aged 70 to 79 in good health.

V usage is TRBV20-1 and J usage is TRBJ2-1; D is perhaps TRBD1 (6 bases). The germline gives CDR1 DFQATT, CDR2 SNEGSKA (reference sequence). V shed 5 bases and J shed 4 bases, with 21 bases lying between them. CDR3 length: 16 residues. CDR3 nucleotide sequence: TGCAGTGCTCCCGACCCTCGTGGGACACGTTACAATGAGCAGTTCTTC. Translated: CSAPDPRGTRYNEQFF.

This clonotype has a handful of counts. This sequence joins TRBV4-3 and TRBJ1-3, with D uncertain. Trimming shortened V by 0 bases and J by 0 bases, and 9 bases separated the two germline ends. Germline loops: CDR1 LGHNA, CDR2 YSLEER. The CDR3 is 16 amino acids. CDR3 sequence reads: CASSQEYGSSGNTIYF. CDR3 coding DNA: TGCGCCAGCAGCCAAGAGTACGGGAGCTCTGGAAACACCATATATTTT.

The rearrangement joins TRBV11-2 to TRBJ2-5; TRBD2 matches at 13 bases. In germline, CDR1 is SGHAT, CDR2 FQNNGV. This CDR3 has 16 amino acids. The trim removed 6 bases at V and 2 bases at J, leaving 6 bases unmatched. The CDR3 loop reads CASRGGLAGTQETQYF. CDR3 nucleotide sequence: TGTGCCAGCAGGGGGGGACTAGCGGGAACTCAAGAGACCCAGTACTTC. Drawing the rest from reference TRBV11-2 and TRBJ2-5, the complete variable domain is EAGVAQSPRYKIIEKRQSVAFWCNPISGHATLYWYQQILGQGPKLLIQFQNNGVVDDSQLPKDRFSAERLKGVDSTLKIQPAKLEDSAVYLCASRGGLAGTQETQYFGPGTRLLVL.

This clonotype was seen at least ten times. This chain links TRBV4-3 with TRBJ2-5; D unresolved. The CDR3 has 13 amino acids. Trimming pared 0 bases from V and 5 bases from J, leaving 7 bases between. Germline CDR1 is LGHNA and CDR2 is YSLEER. The CDR3 DNA reads as TGCGCCAGCAGCCAAGATATAAGGGAGACCCAGTACTTC. Translated, it gives CASSQDIRETQYF.

There are a few counts of this clonotype. The rearrangement uses TRBV5-1 and TRBJ2-6, with D unclear. Trimming removed 3 bases at V and 1 base at J, with 8 bases between. This CDR3 comprises 15 residues. Germline loops: CDR1 SGHRS, CDR2 YFSETQ. This chain's CDR3 is CASSSMESGANVLTF. CDR3 bases: TGCGCCAGCAGCTCGATGGAGTCTGGGGCCAACGTCCTGACTTTC.

This clonotype was picked up a small number of times. The genes are TRBV7-2 and TRBJ2-6; D is ambiguous. This CDR3 has 15 amino acids. Trimming removed 3 bases from V and 3 bases from J, with 9 bases in between. CDR1 SGHTA and CDR2 FQGNSA come from the germline V gene. The CDR3 is CASSFRQSGANVLTF. CDR3 sequence (DNA): TGTGCCAGCAGCTTTAGGCAGAGTGGGGCCAACGTCCTGACTTTC.

This clonotype has only a few counts. V usage is TRBV21-1 and J usage is TRBJ1-2. TRBV21-1 is an annotated pseudogene. The CDR3 runs to 18 residues. CDR3 sequence reads: CASSKRSSGKRYNYGYTF. The DNA for the CDR3 is TGTGCCAGCAGCAAACGGAGTTCGGGGAAGAGATACAACTATGGCTACACCTTC.

This clonotype was seen only a few times. The chain is built from TRBV29-1 and TRBJ1-1; D is possibly TRBD1 (5 bases). The CDR3 loop spans 12 amino acids. Germline CDR1 is SQVTM and CDR2 is ANQGSEA. Trimming left V 0 bases short and J 10 bases short, with 12 bases between. Here the CDR3 reads CSVEEVGGGAFF. The CDR3 nucleotides are TGCAGCGTTGAAGAGGTGGGGGGGGGAGCTTTCTTT.

Details on this clonotype: The conserved phenylalanine or tryptophan normally closing the CDR3 is absent here, so this likely arose from a read error. The DNA is left out, because the CDR3 cannot be placed on it with certainty; the CDR3 is given as TCRdb lists it. The chain links TRBV7-3 to TRBJ1-1. Germline assignment: CDR1 SGHTA and CDR2 FQGTGA. The CDR3 length equals 13 residues, ends included. The chain's CDR3 is CASSLIRETEACC.

The chain recombines TRBV7-2 with TRBJ1-1, with D uncertain. The CDR3 length is 15 residues. The germline CDR1 and CDR2 sequences are SGHTA and FQGNSA. Trimming pared 3 bases from V and 5 bases from J, leaving 16 bases between. Written as DNA, the CDR3 is TGTGCCAGCAGCTTTTCGAGAGGGTCCTATACTGAAGCTTTCTTT. It codes for CASSFSRGSYTEAFF.

Only a few counts were recorded for this clonotype. The gene calls are TRBV10-3 and TRBJ2-3, with 8 bases identical to TRBD1. J gave up 0 bases and V 6 bases, and 5 bases lay outside the gene matches. CDR1 ENHRY and CDR2 SYGVKD come from the germline V gene. The CDR3 has 15 amino acids. The CDR3 spells CAIRDRATSTDTQYF. For the CDR3, the DNA is TGTGCCATCAGGGACAGGGCTACTAGCACAGATACGCAGTATTTT.